The sample holds a few counts of the clone carrying this TCR beta chain. Its target is not known. MiXCR, applied by TCRdb to the RT-PCR reads, yields one record per CDR3 protein. The top ten hold approximately 3% of the sample, which has some 520,000 distinct CDR3 sequences, about 15% seen once. The data were obtained in a study of response to subunit inactivated influenza vaccine. Study results and limitations: After each seasonal influenza vaccination, few new T cells are recruited, the authors suggested.

With 7 bases removed from V and 0 bases from J, the gap between germline ends came to 10 bases. CDR3 size: 14 residues. The TCR was taken from a man aged 50 to 75 who received an inactivated influenza vaccine. Specimen: CD4+ T cells sorted from PBMCs, collected less than 30 months after vaccination. V is TRBV12-3 or TRBV12-4 and J is TRBJ2-1; no firm D call. Here the CDR3 DNA reads TGTGCCAGCACCCGGCGAGGCTCCTACAATGAGCAGTTCTTC. Its protein is CASTRRGSYNEQFF.